This TCR beta chain was documented in a study of spatial heterogeneity in lung cancer. Overall study results and limits: Ubiquitous expanded tumor TCRs showed up in blood more at resection than follow-up.

Time point indicated: blood at routine non-recurrence follow-up after resection. Concerning this clonotype itself: As yet, its antigen is unknown.

Every TCR cDNA molecule bore a unique molecular identifier. Each CDR3 protein gets one entry after TCRdb re-called the 5' RACE reads with MiXCR. The repertoire has more than 75,000 distinct CDR3 sequences, just under 20% of them found once; the top ten carry around a fifth. The source was PBMCs, collected at follow-up. The TCR sequence derives from a male donor with early-stage non-small cell lung cancer.

The CDR3 nucleotides are TGCAGTGCCAGGGATGTAAGCTTTAACAATTCACCCCTCCACTTT. Residues: CSARDVSFNNSPLHF. V usage is TRBV20-1 and J usage is TRBJ1-6; D perhaps matches TRBD1 (5 bases). V gave up 6 bases and J gave up 7 bases, with 19 bases separating them. Germline CDR1 DFQATT, CDR2 SNEGSKA (reference sequence). CDR3 size: 15 residues.